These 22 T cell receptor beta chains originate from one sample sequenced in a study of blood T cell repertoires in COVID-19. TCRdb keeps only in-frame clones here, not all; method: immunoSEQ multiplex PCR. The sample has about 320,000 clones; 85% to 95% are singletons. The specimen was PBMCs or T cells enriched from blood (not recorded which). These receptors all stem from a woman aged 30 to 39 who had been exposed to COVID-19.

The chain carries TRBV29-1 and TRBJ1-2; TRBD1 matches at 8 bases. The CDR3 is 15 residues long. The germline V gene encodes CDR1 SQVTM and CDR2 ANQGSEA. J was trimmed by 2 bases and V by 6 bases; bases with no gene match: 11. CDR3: CSVPGQVSPNYGYTF. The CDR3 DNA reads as TGCAGCGTACCGGGACAGGTCTCCCCGAACTATGGCTACACCTTC. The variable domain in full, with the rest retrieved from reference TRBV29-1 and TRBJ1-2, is SAVISQKPSRDICQRGTSLTIQCQVDSQVTMMFWYRQQPGQSLTLIATANQGSEATYESGFVIDKFPISRPNLTFSTLTVSNMSPEDSSIYLCSVPGQVSPNYGYTFGSGTRLTVV.

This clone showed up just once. In DNA form, the CDR3 reads TGTGCCAGCAGCCCACCGGAGCGACAGGGGACCGGGGAGCTGTTTTTT. This codes for CASSPPERQGTGELFF. This chain uses TRBV3-1 (or the pseudogene TRBV3-2) with TRBJ2-2; TRBD1 matches at 8 bases. The CDR3 covers 16 residues. Trimming took 4 bases from V and 5 from J; bases not matched to a gene: 9. From germline, CDR1 is LGHDT and CDR2 YNNKEL (reference sequence).

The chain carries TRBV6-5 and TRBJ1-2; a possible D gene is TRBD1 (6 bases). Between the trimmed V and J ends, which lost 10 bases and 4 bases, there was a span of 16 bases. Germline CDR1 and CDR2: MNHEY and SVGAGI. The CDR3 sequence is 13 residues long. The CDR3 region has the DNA TGTGCCACCACCCAACAGGGTGGCTATGGCTACACCTTC. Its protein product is CATTQQGGYGYTF.

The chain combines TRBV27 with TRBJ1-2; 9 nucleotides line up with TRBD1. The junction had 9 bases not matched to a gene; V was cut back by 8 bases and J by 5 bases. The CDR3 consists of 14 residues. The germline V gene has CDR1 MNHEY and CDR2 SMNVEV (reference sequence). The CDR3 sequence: CASRNRGQGYGYTF. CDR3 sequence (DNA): TGTGCCAGCCGTAACAGGGGGCAGGGGTATGGCTACACCTTC.

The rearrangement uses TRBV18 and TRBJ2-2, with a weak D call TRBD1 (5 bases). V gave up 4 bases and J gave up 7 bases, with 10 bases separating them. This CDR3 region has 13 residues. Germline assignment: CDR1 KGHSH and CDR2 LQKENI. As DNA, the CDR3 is TGTGCCAGCTCACAACAGGTTTTCGGGGAGCTGTTTTTT. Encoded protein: CASSQQVFGELFF.

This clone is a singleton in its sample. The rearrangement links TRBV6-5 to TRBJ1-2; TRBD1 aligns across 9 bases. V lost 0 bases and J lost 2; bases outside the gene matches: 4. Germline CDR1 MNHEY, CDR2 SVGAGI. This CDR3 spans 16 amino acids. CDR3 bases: TGTGCCAGCAGTTACTCATGGGACAGGGTGAACTATGGCTACACCTTC. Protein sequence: CASSYSWDRVNYGYTF.

The CDR3 reads CASNPSGGPNTEAFF. CDR3 DNA: TGCGCCAGCAACCCGTCGGGGGGACCGAACACTGAAGCTTTCTTT. The V and J genes are TRBV5-1 and TRBJ1-1; tentative D call: TRBD1 (5 bases). CDR1 is SGHRS and CDR2 is YFSETQ in the germline V gene. The CDR3 is 15 amino acids. V was cut by 6 bases and J by 1 base, with 16 bases left in between.

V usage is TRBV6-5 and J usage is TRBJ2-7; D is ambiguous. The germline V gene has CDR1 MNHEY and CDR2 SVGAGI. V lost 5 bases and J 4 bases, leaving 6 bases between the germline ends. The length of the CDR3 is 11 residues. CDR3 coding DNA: TGTGCCAGCAGTACCAGTTACGAGCAGTACTTC. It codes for CASSTSYEQYF.

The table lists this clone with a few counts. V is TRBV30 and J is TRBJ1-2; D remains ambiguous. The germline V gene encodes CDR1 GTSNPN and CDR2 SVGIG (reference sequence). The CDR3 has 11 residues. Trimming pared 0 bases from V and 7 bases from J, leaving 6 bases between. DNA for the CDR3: TGTGCCTGGAGTGTAGGCGGTGGCTACACCTTC. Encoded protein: CAWSVGGGYTF.

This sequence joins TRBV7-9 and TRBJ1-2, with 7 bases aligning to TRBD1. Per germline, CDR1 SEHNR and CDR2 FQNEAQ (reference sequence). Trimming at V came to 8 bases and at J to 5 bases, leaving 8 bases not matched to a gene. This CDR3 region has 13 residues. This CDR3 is CASAGAGQYGYTF. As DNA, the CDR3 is TGTGCCAGCGCTGGGGCGGGACAGTATGGCTACACCTTC.

The CDR3, as DNA: TGTGCCAGCAGCTTAGAGGGAGCGAACACCGGGGAGCTGTTTTTT. It is translated as CASSLEGANTGELFF. This chain links TRBV11-3 with TRBJ2-2, with D perhaps matching TRBD2 (5 bases). This CDR3 has 15 amino acids. The V gene's germline CDR1 is SGHNT and CDR2 YENEEA. V was cut by 0 bases and J by 0 bases, with 5 bases left in between. Combining the CDR3 with reference TRBV11-3 and TRBJ2-2 gives the whole variable domain EAGVVQSPRYKIIEKKQPVAFWCNPISGHNTLYWYLQNLGQGPELLIRYENEEAVDDSQLPKDRFSAERLKGVDSTLKIQPAELGDSAVYLCASSLEGANTGELFFGEGSRLTVL.

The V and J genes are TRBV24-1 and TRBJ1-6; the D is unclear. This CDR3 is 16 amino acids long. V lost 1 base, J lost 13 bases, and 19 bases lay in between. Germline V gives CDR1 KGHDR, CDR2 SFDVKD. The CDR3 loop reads CATSDFSGEGIAPLHF. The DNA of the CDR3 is TGTGCCACCAGTGATTTTTCCGGCGAGGGAATCGCCCCCCTCCACTTT.

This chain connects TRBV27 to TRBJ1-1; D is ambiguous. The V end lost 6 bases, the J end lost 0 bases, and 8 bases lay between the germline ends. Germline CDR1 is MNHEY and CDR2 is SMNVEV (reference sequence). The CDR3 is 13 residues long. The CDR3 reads CASREIMNTEAFF. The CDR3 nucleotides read TGTGCCAGCAGGGAGATAATGAACACTGAAGCTTTCTTT.

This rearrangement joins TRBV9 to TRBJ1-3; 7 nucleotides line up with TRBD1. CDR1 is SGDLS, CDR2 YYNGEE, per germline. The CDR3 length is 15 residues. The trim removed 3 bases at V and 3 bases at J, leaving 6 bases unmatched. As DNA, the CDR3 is TGTGCCAGCAGCGGACAGGGTTTCTTTGGAAACACCATATATTTT. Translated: CASSGQGFFGNTIYF.

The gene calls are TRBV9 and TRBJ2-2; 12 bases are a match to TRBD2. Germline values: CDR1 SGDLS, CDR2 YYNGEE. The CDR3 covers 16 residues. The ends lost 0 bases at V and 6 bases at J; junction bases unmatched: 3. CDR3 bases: TGTGCCAGCAGCGTAGGTCTAGCGGGGGGGCCCGGGGAGCTGTTTTTT. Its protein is CASSVGLAGGPGELFF.

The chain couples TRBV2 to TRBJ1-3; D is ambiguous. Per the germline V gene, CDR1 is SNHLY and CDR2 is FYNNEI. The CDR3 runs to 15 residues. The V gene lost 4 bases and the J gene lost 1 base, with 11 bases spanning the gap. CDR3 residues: CASSGPFRSGNTIYF. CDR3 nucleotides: TGTGCCAGCAGTGGTCCGTTCAGATCTGGAAACACCATATATTTT.

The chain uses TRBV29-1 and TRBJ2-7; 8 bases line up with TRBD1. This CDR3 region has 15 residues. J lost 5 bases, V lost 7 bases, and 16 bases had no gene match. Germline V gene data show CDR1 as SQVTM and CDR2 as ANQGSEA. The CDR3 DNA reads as TGCAGCGCCGGTGCCCCACGGACAGGGTGGGACGAGCAGTACTTC. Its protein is CSAGAPRTGWDEQYF.

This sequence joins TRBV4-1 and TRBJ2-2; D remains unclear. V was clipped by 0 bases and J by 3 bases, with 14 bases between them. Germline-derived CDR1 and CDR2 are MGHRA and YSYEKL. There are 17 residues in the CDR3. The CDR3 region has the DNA TGCGCCAGCAGCCAAGATACGCGGATCGATCACACCGGGGAGCTGTTTTTT. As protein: CASSQDTRIDHTGELFF.

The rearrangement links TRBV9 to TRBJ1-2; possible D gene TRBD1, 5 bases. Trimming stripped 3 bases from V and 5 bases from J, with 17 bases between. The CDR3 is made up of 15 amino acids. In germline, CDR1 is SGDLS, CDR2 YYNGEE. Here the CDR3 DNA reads TGTGCCAGCAGCGGAGGCGGGGGTGGGGGTTATGGCTACACCTTC. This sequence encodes CASSGGGGGGYGYTF.

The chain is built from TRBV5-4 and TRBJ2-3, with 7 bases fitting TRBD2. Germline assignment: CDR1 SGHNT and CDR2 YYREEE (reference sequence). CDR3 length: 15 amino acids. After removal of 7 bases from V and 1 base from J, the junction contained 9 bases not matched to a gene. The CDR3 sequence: CASSQSGAGTDTQYF. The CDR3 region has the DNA TGTGCCAGCTCCCAGAGCGGGGCCGGCACAGATACGCAGTATTTT.

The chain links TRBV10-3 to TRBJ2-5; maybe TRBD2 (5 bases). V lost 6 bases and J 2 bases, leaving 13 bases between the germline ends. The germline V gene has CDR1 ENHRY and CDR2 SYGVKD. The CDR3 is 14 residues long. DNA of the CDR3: TGTGCCATCAGGCGGGCGGGTACACAAGAGACCCAGTACTTC. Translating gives CAIRRAGTQETQYF.

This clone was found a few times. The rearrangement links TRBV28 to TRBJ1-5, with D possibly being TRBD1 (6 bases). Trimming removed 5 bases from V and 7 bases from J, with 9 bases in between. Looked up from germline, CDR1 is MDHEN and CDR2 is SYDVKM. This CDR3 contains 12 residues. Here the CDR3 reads CASSNRVQPQHF. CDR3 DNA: TGTGCCAGCAGTAACAGGGTCCAGCCCCAGCATTTT.